Listed below are T cell receptor beta chains from one sample, sequenced in a study of T cell responses to AZD1222 COVID-19 vaccine. Sequencing used immunoSEQ multiplex PCR; TCRdb keeps in-frame clones, though not all of them. The table shows fewer than 110,000 clones, with roughly 89% occurring only once. The input for sequencing was peripheral blood, taken on day 0 of AZD1222 vaccination. Source of these receptors: an adult in good health. The CDR3 runs from the conserved cysteine through the conserved F or W. The D gene is left open where the match is weak. Clone size appears in some rows only: once, few, many, or a class for an expanded clone.

CDR3: CAWSRSYYGYTF; DNA: TGTGCCTGGAGTAGGTCGTACTATGGCTACACCTTC; D: .; V: TRBV30; J: TRBJ1-2; size: .
CDR3: CASSLDGVGANVLTF; DNA: TGTGCCAGCAGCTTAGACGGGGTTGGGGCCAACGTCCTGACTTTC; D: .; V: TRBV7-8; J: TRBJ2-6; size: .
CDR3: CASAERPFTDTQYF; DNA: TGCGCCAGTGCCGAGCGGCCATTCACAGATACGCAGTATTTT; D: .; V: TRBV5-1; J: TRBJ2-3; size: .
CDR3: CASSLAGSYNEQFF; DNA: TGTGCCAGCAGCTTAGCAGGGTCGTACAATGAGCAGTTCTTC; D: .; V: TRBV7-2; J: TRBJ2-1; size: .
CDR3: CASSPGASEYEQYF; DNA: TGTGCCAGCTCACCAGGGGCCAGCGAATACGAGCAGTACTTC; D: .; V: TRBV18; J: TRBJ2-7; size: .
CDR3: CASSPGGEGEQYF; DNA: TGTGCCAGCTCACCCGGGGGGGAAGGAGAGCAGTACTTC; D: TRBD2; V: TRBV18; J: TRBJ2-7; size: once
CDR3: CASSLGRNTEAFF; DNA: TGTGCCAGCAGCTTAGGGCGGAACACTGAAGCTTTCTTT; D: .; V: TRBV11-2; J: TRBJ1-1; size: .
CDR3: CASRTSDTDTQYF; DNA: TGCGCCAGCAGGACTAGCGACACAGATACGCAGTATTTT; D: TRBD2; V: TRBV5-1; J: TRBJ2-3; size: .
CDR3: CASSGMNEQFF; DNA: TGTGCCAGCAGTGGGATGAATGAGCAGTTCTTC; D: .; V: TRBV27; J: TRBJ2-1; size: few
CDR3: CASSPGALANYGYTF; DNA: TGTGCCAGCTCACCGGGAGCCTTAGCTAACTATGGCTACACCTTC; D: .; V: TRBV18; J: TRBJ1-2; size: .
CDR3: CASSPGTIETDTQYF; DNA: TGTGCCAGCAGTCCTGGGACAATCGAAACAGATACGCAGTATTTT; D: .; V: TRBV27; J: TRBJ2-3; size: .
CDR3: CASSLGRAAGENEQFF; DNA: TGTGCCAGCAGCTTAGGCAGGGCTGCGGGGGAGAATGAGCAGTTCTTC; D: TRBD2; V: TRBV7-2; J: TRBJ2-1; size: .
CDR3: CASNSPSMNTEAFF; DNA: TGTGCCAGCAACAGTCCGTCCATGAACACTGAAGCTTTCTTT; D: .; V: TRBV27; J: TRBJ1-1; size: .
CDR3: CASSETLYNSPLHF; DNA: TGTGCCAGCAGTGAGACACTTTATAATTCACCCCTCCACTTT; D: .; V: TRBV6-1; J: TRBJ1-6; size: .
CDR3: CASSSFNEQFF; DNA: TGTGCCAGCAGCTCCTTCAATGAGCAGTTCTTC; D: .; V: TRBV9; J: TRBJ2-1; size: .
CDR3: CAWSGGLAYEQYF; DNA: TGTGCCTGGAGTGGTGGCCTTGCCTACGAGCAGTACTTC; D: .; V: TRBV30; J: TRBJ2-7; size: once
CDR3: CASSSGTSGYEQYF; DNA: TGTGCCAGCAGTTCCGGGACTAGCGGATACGAGCAGTACTTC; D: TRBD2; V: TRBV6-2/TRBV6-3; J: TRBJ2-7; size: .